The clone carrying this TCR beta chain was observed once. Its antigen is undetermined. After removal of 5 bases from V and 2 bases from J, the junction contained 6 bases not matched to a gene. The CDR3 length is 17 residues. The germline CDR1 and CDR2 sequences are MDHEN and SYDVKM. This specimen belongs to a study of shared clonotypes between healthy human individuals. Study in general: A couple of women and three men aged 18 to 49 made up the donors.

The study drew its donors from healthy HIV-negative adults without recent acute infections or vaccinations. Produced via immunoSEQ multiplex PCR; TCRdb's table is partial and in-frame only. The sample shows fewer than 2.5 million clones, 93% of them seen only once. Study-level points and caveats: Though the depth was large, rarefaction showed that sorted-subset sequencing was incomplete. With a few donors compared, roughly 4.9% of naive CD4 clonotypes were shared.

The receptor comes from a young man in good health. Some clones in this sample may be carry-over from other donors' samples. The V gene is TRBV28, the J gene TRBJ2-1; 13 bases agree with TRBD2. Material: naive CD4+ T cells from PBMCs. Subset defined: CD45RA+ positively selected. Here the CDR3 DNA reads TGTGCCAGCAGTAGAACCGGGACTAGCGGGGCCTACAATGAGCAGTTCTTC. This encodes CASSRTGTSGAYNEQFF.